Included here is one T cell receptor beta chain sequence, with context. Its antigen is not known. Repertoires were generated with immunoSEQ multiplex PCR, while TCRdb's copy carries only in-frame clones and drops some. This sample has some 120,000 clones, with 80% to 95% found just once. Trimming cost V 2 bases and J 2 bases, with 13 bases left between them. The CDR3 has 16 amino acids. Germline loops: CDR1 MNHNS, CDR2 SASEGT. This sample was taken from a study of siplizumab effects on memory and regulatory T cells. General study points: The study found naive T cells seemingly more diverse than memory cells and seemingly major alloresponse contributors. Fewer alloreactive sequences mapped to unstimulated CD4+ memory cells under siplizumab.

This rearrangement joins TRBV6-1 to TRBJ1-5, with a tentative D call TRBD1 (6 bases). This receptor was taken from a human donor in good health. The sequenced sample consisted of non-Treg CD4+ T cells sorted from blood. The CDR3 is CASSEIRGTGNQPQHF. The CDR3 DNA reads TGTGCCAGCAGTGAAATAAGGGGGACGGGCAATCAGCCCCAGCATTTT.